These T cell receptor beta chains were read from a single sample in a study of T cells in Graves' hyperthyroidism and ophthalmopathy. TCRdb re-derived calls from the multiplex PCR reads in MiXCR, one entry per CDR3 protein. The table includes around 690,000 distinct CDR3 sequences, 17% detected once. Sequencing used blood. These receptors came from a man aged 50 to 59 with Graves' hyperthyroidism. Each CDR3 is given with its conserved first and last residue. The order of the fields is J gene, D gene, CDR3 length, clone size, V gene, CDR3 DNA, CDR3 protein. D genes are given only for firm matches. Clone size is given for some rows only: seen once, a few or many times, or a class if the clone is expanded.

J gene: TRBJ2-7
D gene: TRBD2
CDR3 length: 14
clone size: few
V gene: TRBV28
CDR3 DNA: TGTGCCAGCAGTTCGCGGGAGACCTCCTACGAGCAGTACTTC
CDR3 protein: CASSSRETSYEQYF

J gene: TRBJ2-1
D gene: -
CDR3 length: 14
clone size: few
V gene: TRBV19
CDR3 DNA: TGTGCCAGTAAGGGTTTTATGGGCTACAATGAGCAGTTCTTC
CDR3 protein: CASKGFMGYNEQFF

J gene: TRBJ2-7
D gene: -
CDR3 length: 12
clone size: many
V gene: TRBV29-1
CDR3 DNA: TGCAGCGTTGGTGACAGGACCGGGGAGCAGTACTTC
CDR3 protein: CSVGDRTGEQYF

J gene: TRBJ1-1
D gene: TRBD1
CDR3 length: 15
clone size: many
V gene: TRBV6-1
CDR3 DNA: TGTGCCAGCAGTCACCCAGGGGGCTGGAACACTGAAGCTTTCTTT
CDR3 protein: CASSHPGGWNTEAFF

J gene: TRBJ2-3
D gene: TRBD1
CDR3 length: 17
clone size: -
V gene: TRBV28
CDR3 DNA: TGTGCCAGTTCGCAATGGGCGGTAGGGGGCGTCCCAGATACGCAGTATTTT
CDR3 protein: CASSQWAVGGVPDTQYF

J gene: TRBJ1-1
D gene: -
CDR3 length: 14
clone size: many
V gene: TRBV12-5
CDR3 DNA: TGTGCACCCTCGGATGGGGGGCGGAACACTGAAGCTTTCTTT
CDR3 protein: CAPSDGGRNTEAFF

J gene: TRBJ1-2
D gene: -
CDR3 length: 14
clone size: many
V gene: TRBV6-1
CDR3 DNA: TGTGCCAGCAGTTACTGGGGATTCAACTATGGCTACACCTTC
CDR3 protein: CASSYWGFNYGYTF

J gene: TRBJ2-7
D gene: TRBD2
CDR3 length: 12
clone size: few
V gene: TRBV20-1
CDR3 DNA: TGCAGTGCTAATAGCGGGAGGTTGGAGCAGTACTTC
CDR3 protein: CSANSGRLEQYF

J gene: TRBJ1-6
D gene: TRBD1
CDR3 length: 16
clone size: many
V gene: TRBV12-3/TRBV12-4
CDR3 DNA: TGTGCCAGCAGTCCAGGGGGAGGGTCCTATAATTCACCCCTCCACTTT
CDR3 protein: CASSPGGGSYNSPLHF

J gene: TRBJ2-7
D gene: TRBD1
CDR3 length: 13
clone size: -
V gene: TRBV9
CDR3 DNA: TGTGCCAGCAACTCAGGGGGCGACTACGAGCAGTACTTC
CDR3 protein: CASNSGGDYEQYF

J gene: TRBJ2-5
D gene: -
CDR3 length: 15
clone size: -
V gene: TRBV7-2
CDR3 DNA: TGTGCCAGCAGCTCCCAGGACGGGGTCCGGGAGACCCAGTACTTC
CDR3 protein: CASSSQDGVRETQYF

J gene: TRBJ1-1
D gene: -
CDR3 length: 15
clone size: few
V gene: TRBV3-1
CDR3 DNA: TGTGCCAGCAGCCAAGTGGGGGGACCGAACACTGAAGCTTTCTTT
CDR3 protein: CASSQVGGPNTEAFF

J gene: TRBJ2-7
D gene: TRBD2
CDR3 length: 14
clone size: -
V gene: TRBV30
CDR3 DNA: TGTGCCTGGAGTATAGCGGGGAGCTCCTACGAGCAGTACTTC
CDR3 protein: CAWSIAGSSYEQYF

J gene: TRBJ1-1
D gene: -
CDR3 length: 15
clone size: many
V gene: TRBV12-3/TRBV12-4
CDR3 DNA: TGTGCCAGTCAATGGACACCGTACATGAACACTGAAGCTTTCTTT
CDR3 protein: CASQWTPYMNTEAFF

J gene: TRBJ2-5
D gene: -
CDR3 length: 12
clone size: many
V gene: TRBV7-2
CDR3 DNA: TGTGCCAGCAGCTTAGGTTTGGGGACCCAGTACTTC
CDR3 protein: CASSLGLGTQYF

J gene: TRBJ2-7
D gene: -
CDR3 length: 12
clone size: many
V gene: TRBV28
CDR3 DNA: TGTGCCAGCAGTATAGCGGACTACGAGCAGTACTTC
CDR3 protein: CASSIADYEQYF

J gene: TRBJ2-1
D gene: TRBD1
CDR3 length: 13
clone size: many
V gene: TRBV2
CDR3 DNA: TGTGCTACCGGGACAGGGCTTATCAATGAGCAGTTCTTC
CDR3 protein: CATGTGLINEQFF

J gene: TRBJ2-2
D gene: -
CDR3 length: 14
clone size: -
V gene: TRBV27
CDR3 DNA: TGTGCCAGCAGTTTGGGGGCGCGATCCGGGGAGCTGTTTTTT
CDR3 protein: CASSLGARSGELFF

J gene: TRBJ2-7
D gene: TRBD2
CDR3 length: 20
clone size: many
V gene: TRBV10-3
CDR3 DNA: TGTGCCATCAGTGACTCCGGTGGGGGGGGGGCTAGCGGGCCTCTCTACGAGCAGTACTTC
CDR3 protein: CAISDSGGGGASGPLYEQYF

J gene: TRBJ2-3
D gene: -
CDR3 length: 13
clone size: -
V gene: TRBV9
CDR3 DNA: TGTGCCAGCAGCGTAGTATCGGCAGATACGCAGTATTTT
CDR3 protein: CASSVVSADTQYF

J gene: TRBJ2-3
D gene: TRBD2
CDR3 length: 16
clone size: many
V gene: TRBV28
CDR3 DNA: TGTGCCAGCAGTGTTAGCGGGAGGATTGAGACAGATACGCAGTATTTT
CDR3 protein: CASSVSGRIETDTQYF

J gene: TRBJ1-2
D gene: -
CDR3 length: 15
clone size: few
V gene: TRBV20-1
CDR3 DNA: TGCAGTGCTAGAGATCTTGGGTCCCTCCTCTATGGCTACACCTTC
CDR3 protein: CSARDLGSLLYGYTF

J gene: TRBJ2-7
D gene: -
CDR3 length: 15
clone size: many
V gene: TRBV2
CDR3 DNA: TGTGCCAGCAGTGACGACCGGTTTTACGCCTACGAGCAGTACTTC
CDR3 protein: CASSDDRFYAYEQYF

J gene: TRBJ2-1
D gene: -
CDR3 length: 18
clone size: -
V gene: TRBV7-8
CDR3 DNA: TGTGCCAGCAGCTCTTCAATGAGACGGACGGGATTTAAGGGTGAGCAGTTCTTC
CDR3 protein: CASSSSMRRTGFKGEQFF

J gene: TRBJ2-2
D gene: TRBD2
CDR3 length: 16
clone size: -
V gene: TRBV20-1
CDR3 DNA: TGCAGTGCCGAGGAGCCTAGCGGGTCGAACACCGGGGAGCTGTTTTTT
CDR3 protein: CSAEEPSGSNTGELFF

J gene: TRBJ1-2
D gene: -
CDR3 length: 14
clone size: many
V gene: TRBV20-1
CDR3 DNA: TGCAGTGCTAGGATCAACGGGATCGTGAATGGCTACACCTTC
CDR3 protein: CSARINGIVNGYTF